This TCR beta chain originates from a study of shared clonotypes between healthy human individuals. The study's findings and limits: The diversity represented, both genetic and in exposure history, was limited by few donors. How much donors shared clonotypes was expected to be affected by sequencing depth.

Naive CD8 cells lacked CD45RO, underwent positive selection for CCR7 and left out terminally differentiated effector memory CD45RA+ cells. CDR1 and CDR2 from the germline V gene are SGHVS and FQNEAQ. CDR3 length equals 15 residues. Trimming cost V 5 bases and J 1 base, with 14 bases left between them. In the source study's methods: Filtering differed since immunoSEQ provided only junctions, with no quality scores. Clones were sequenced by immunoSEQ multiplex PCR, and TCRdb holds only the in-frame ones, with some missing. D and trimming come from the DNA, and the V and J calls and clone size come from that table. The repertoire has approximately 840,000 clones, around 96% of them found once; the top ten carry under 0.25%. With regard to this clone: Its specificity is not known.

The sequenced material came from naive CD8+ T cells sorted from blood. The receptor comes from a man aged 25-40 years in good health. The genes are TRBV7-8 and TRBJ2-5, with a tentative D call TRBD1 (5 bases). CDR3 protein: CASSIQGDSQETQYF. CDR3 nucleotide sequence: TGTGCCAGCAGCATACAAGGAGACAGCCAAGAGACCCAGTACTTC.